The 9 T cell receptor beta chains below were found in one sample sequenced in a study of blood T cell repertoires in COVID-19. Clones were read by immunoSEQ multiplex PCR, and TCRdb kept only the in-frame ones, dropping some. The table has roughly 71,000 clones, 80% to 85% seen once. The sequenced material came from peripheral blood. Receptors originate from a man aged 50 or older with active COVID-19.

This clone came up once. V is TRBV7-8 and J is TRBJ2-5, with TRBD2 identical over 11 bases. After removal of 4 bases from V and 2 bases from J, the junction contained 0 bases not matched to a gene. The germline V gene encodes CDR1 SGHVS and CDR2 FQNEAQ. CDR3 size: 14 residues. For the CDR3, the DNA is TGTGCCAGCAGCTGGACTAGCGGGCAAGAGACCCAGTACTTC. Protein sequence: CASSWTSGQETQYF. Filled out from reference TRBV7-8 and TRBJ2-5, the complete variable domain reads GAGVSQSPRYKVAKRGQDVALRCDPISGHVSLFWYQQALGQGPEFLTYFQNEAQLDKSGLPSDRFFAERPEGSVSTLKIQRTQQEDSAVYLCASSWTSGQETQYFGPGTRLLVL.

This chain connects TRBV5-4 to TRBJ1-2; 8 nucleotides agree with TRBD1. Germline loops: CDR1 SGHNT, CDR2 YYREEE (reference sequence). V shed 4 bases, J shed 8 bases, and the junction held 10 bases outside the gene matches. The length of the CDR3 is 14 residues. CDR3 nucleotides: TGTGCCAGCAGCCACCGGGACAGGTTTTGGGGCTACACCTTC. Its translation is CASSHRDRFWGYTF.

This chain links TRBV30 with TRBJ2-7; TRBD2 aligns across 7 bases. The CDR3 has 12 residues. Germline assignment: CDR1 GTSNPN and CDR2 SVGIG (reference sequence). Losses at the gene ends were 5 bases for V and 6 bases for J; bases not matched to a gene: 7. CDR3 in DNA: TGTGCCTGGCTGGCGGGAGTGGGCGAGCAGTACTTC. Translation gives CAWLAGVGEQYF.

This chain connects TRBV21-1 to TRBJ2-7; the table assigns TRBD2, which was not confirmed against the DNA. TRBV21-1 is a pseudogene locus. CDR3 length: 19 amino acids. The CDR3, as DNA: TGTGCCAGCAGCAAAGAGTTGACTAGCGGGAGCCCTGCGGGGGGGGAGCAGTACTTC. This sequence encodes CASSKELTSGSPAGGEQYF.

The chain recombines TRBV6-1 with TRBJ2-7, with no clear D. Germline V gene data show CDR1 as MNHNS and CDR2 as SASEGT. V was clipped by 1 base and J by 5 bases, with 12 bases between them. This CDR3 has 14 residues. CDR3 residues: CASSEGHMRNEQYF. The CDR3 region has the DNA TGTGCCAGCAGTGAAGGGCACATGAGGAACGAGCAGTACTTC.

V is TRBV19 and J is TRBJ1-3; 9 nucleotides agree with TRBD1. J was trimmed by 9 bases and V by 7 bases; bases with no gene match: 10. Germline V gene sequence: CDR1 LNHDA, CDR2 SQIVND (reference sequence). This CDR3 has 14 residues. The CDR3 DNA reads TGTGCCAGTACCCCAGGACAGGGGAAGACCACCATATATTTT. Encoded protein: CASTPGQGKTTIYF.

The sample holds a few counts of this clone. Other DNA sequences within the sample encode an identical CDR3. This rearrangement joins TRBV10-3 to TRBJ2-2; the match to TRBD1 covers 9 bases. V lost 0 bases, J lost 4 bases, and 3 bases stayed unmatched. Germline V lookup: CDR1 ENHRY, CDR2 SYGVKD. The CDR3 runs 16 residues. As DNA, the CDR3 is TGTGCCATCAGTGAGTCGACAGGGGGAGGCACCGGGGAGCTGTTTTTT. Protein: CAISESTGGGTGELFF.

This clone was picked up a small number of times. This sequence joins TRBV4-2 and TRBJ1-1, with 11 bases lining up with TRBD1. The CDR3 runs to 14 residues. Germline trimming cut 5 bases from V and 2 bases from J; bases unmatched to any gene: 1. The germline V gene encodes CDR1 LGHNA and CDR2 YNFKEQ. DNA for the CDR3: TGTGCCAGCAGCTGGACAGGGGGCAACACTGAAGCTTTCTTT. This sequence encodes CASSWTGGNTEAFF.

V usage is TRBV4-2 and J usage is TRBJ2-3; 11 bases align to TRBD2. The CDR3 loop spans 16 amino acids. The germline gives CDR1 LGHNA, CDR2 YNFKEQ. The J segment lost 2 bases and the V segment lost 3 bases, leaving 4 bases of the junction unmatched. For the CDR3, the DNA is TGTGCCAGCAGCCAGGGGACTAGCGGACTCACAGATACGCAGTATTTT. Its translation is CASSQGTSGLTDTQYF.